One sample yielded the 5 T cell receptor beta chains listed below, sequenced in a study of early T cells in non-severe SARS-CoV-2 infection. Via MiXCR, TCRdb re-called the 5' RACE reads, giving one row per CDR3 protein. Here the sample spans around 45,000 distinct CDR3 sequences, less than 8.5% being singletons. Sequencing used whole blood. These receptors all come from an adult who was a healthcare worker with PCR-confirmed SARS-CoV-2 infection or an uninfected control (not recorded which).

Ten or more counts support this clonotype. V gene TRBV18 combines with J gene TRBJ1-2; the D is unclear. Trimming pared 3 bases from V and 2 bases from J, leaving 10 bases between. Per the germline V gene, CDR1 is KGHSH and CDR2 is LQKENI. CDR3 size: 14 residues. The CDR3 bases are TGTGCCAGCTCACCTTCCGGGTACAACTATGGCTACACCTTC. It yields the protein CASSPSGYNYGYTF.

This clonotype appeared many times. In nucleotides, the CDR3 is TGTGCCATCAGTGAGTCGGAGACCCAGTACTTC. Protein: CAISESETQYF. The chain employs TRBV10-3 and TRBJ2-5; no definite D call. The CDR3 is 11 residues long. The V end lost 0 bases, the J end lost 5 bases, and 1 base lay between the germline ends. The V gene's germline CDR1 is ENHRY and CDR2 SYGVKD.

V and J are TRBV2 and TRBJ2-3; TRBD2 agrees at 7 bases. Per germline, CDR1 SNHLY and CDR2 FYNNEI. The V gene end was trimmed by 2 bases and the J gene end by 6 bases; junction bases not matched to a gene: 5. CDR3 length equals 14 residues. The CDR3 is CASSEWTSIDTQYF. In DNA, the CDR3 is TGTGCCAGCAGTGAATGGACTAGTATCGATACGCAGTATTTT.

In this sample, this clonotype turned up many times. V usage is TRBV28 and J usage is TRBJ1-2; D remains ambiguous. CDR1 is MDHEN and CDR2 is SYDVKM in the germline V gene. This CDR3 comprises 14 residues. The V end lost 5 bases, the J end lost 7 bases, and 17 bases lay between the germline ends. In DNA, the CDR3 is TGTGCCAGCAGTCCCGCGGGAGGGTTCAGTGGCTACACCTTC. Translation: CASSPAGGFSGYTF.

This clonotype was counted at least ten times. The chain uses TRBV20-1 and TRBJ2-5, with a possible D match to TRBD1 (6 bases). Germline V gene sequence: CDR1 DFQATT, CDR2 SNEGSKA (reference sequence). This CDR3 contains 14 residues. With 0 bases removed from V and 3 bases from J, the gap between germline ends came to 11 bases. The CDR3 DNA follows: TGCAGTGCTAGAGATTTTTACAGGGAAGAGACCCAGTACTTC. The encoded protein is CSARDFYREETQYF.